These 5 T cell receptor beta chains were all obtained from the same sample, sequenced in a study of technical replicates of blood from several donors. Only in-frame clones appear in the TCRdb table, and some are missing; sequencing was by immunoSEQ multiplex PCR. The sample contains 75,000 to 100,000 clones, approximately 94% of which appear only once. The sequenced sample consisted of T cells isolated from PBMCs. The receptor source for this set is a human donor in good health.

V gene TRBV13 combines with J gene TRBJ2-6, with D maybe TRBD1 (6 bases). The CDR3 is 20 residues long. Germline CDR1 PRHDT, CDR2 FYEKMQ (reference sequence). Trimming took off 3 bases at V and 2 bases at J, with 23 bases between the two ends. CDR3 nucleotides: TGTGCCAGCAGCTTGAATACCGGGACAACCCGTAGGGCTGGGGCCAACGTCCTGACTTTC. Amino acid sequence: CASSLNTGTTRRAGANVLTF.

This rearrangement joins TRBV29-1 to TRBJ2-3, with unresolved D. V was trimmed by 2 bases and J by 1 base, leaving 7 bases between them. The germline V gene has CDR1 SQVTM and CDR2 ANQGSEA. This CDR3 comprises 13 residues. The CDR3 protein is CSVETGGTDTQYF. CDR3 nucleotide sequence: TGCAGCGTTGAAACGGGTGGCACAGATACGCAGTATTTT.

The V call is TRBV10-2, the J call TRBJ2-1; D is unclear. Germline-derived CDR1 and CDR2 are WSHSY and SAAADI. Between the trimmed V and J ends, which lost 6 bases and 6 bases, there was a span of 9 bases. There are 12 residues in the CDR3. CDR3 nucleotide sequence: TGCGCCAGCAGGAGCTTTCTCAATGAGCAGTTCTTC. Translating gives CASRSFLNEQFF.

The CDR3 here is CASSLIRGGDEQFF. The CDR3 DNA follows: TGCGCCAGCAGCCTAATCAGAGGGGGCGATGAGCAGTTCTTC. The chain employs TRBV4-1 and TRBJ2-1; 7 bases match TRBD1. Trimming cost V 4 bases and J 8 bases; bases outside gene matches: 8. In germline, CDR1 is MGHRA, CDR2 YSYEKL. The CDR3 is 14 amino acids.

The chain recombines TRBV19 with TRBJ2-2; 7 bases fit TRBD2. Germline values: CDR1 LNHDA, CDR2 SQIVND (reference sequence). This CDR3 spans 17 amino acids. After removal of 4 bases from V and 6 bases from J, the junction contained 14 bases not matched to a gene. The CDR3 coding sequence is TGTGCCAGTAGTACTGGGGGGAGGGCTGATTTCGCCGGGGAGCTGTTTTTT. Translation: CASSTGGRADFAGELFF.